This T cell receptor beta chain came from a study of CD8+ T cells in alopecia areata. Described treatment: oral pan-JAK inhibitor, 5-10 mg twice daily. Lesional scalp tissue (obtained by punch biopsy) and peripheral blood were collected from alopecia areata patients. Extracted RNA was reverse transcribed into cDNA, the sequencing template. TCRdb's table, derived via immunoSEQ multiplex PCR, lists solely in-frame clones and lacks some. The sample has around 110,000 clones, roughly 84% seen once; the top ten hold about 24%. Germline CDR1 SGHDT, CDR2 YYEEEE. The CDR3 is 17 residues long. Trimming removed 2 bases at V and 0 bases at J, with 15 bases between.

The TCR sequence derives from a human donor with alopecia areata. The sequencing used CD8+ T cells sorted from blood, collected at week 24, from a patient treated with tofacitinib. The gene calls are TRBV5-6 and TRBJ1-5, with a weak D call TRBD1 (6 bases). The CDR3 loop is CASSFWDISHSNQPQHF. CDR3 nucleotides: TGTGCCAGCAGCTTCTGGGACATTTCGCATAGCAATCAGCCCCAGCATTTT.